This T cell receptor (beta chain) originates from a study of blood T cell repertoires in COVID-19. Study-wide background: Spain, Italy and the United States supplied samples that represented acute and convalescent COVID-19.

CDR3 size: 13 residues. The ends were cut back, 7 bases at V and 3 bases at J, with 11 bases in the middle. Per the germline V gene, CDR1 is MNHEY and CDR2 is SVGAGI. Sequencing used immunoSEQ multiplex PCR; TCRdb keeps in-frame clones, though not all of them. Here the sample spans about 70,000 clones, 80% being singletons. In this sample, this clone turned up a few times. The genes are TRBV6-5 and TRBJ2-3; D is ambiguous. The receptor was isolated from a man aged 65 to 79 who had recovered from COVID-19. Sequencing input: peripheral blood. This chain's CDR3 is CASMKLLTDTQYF. The CDR3 coding sequence is TGTGCCAGCATGAAGCTGCTGACAGATACGCAGTATTTT.